This T cell receptor (beta chain) was identified in a study of shared T cell receptors in the human thymus. TCRdb's copy holds only in-frame clones and misses some; the assay was immunoSEQ multiplex PCR. This sample has over 650,000 clones, with about 87% found just once. The CDR3 has 16 residues. Germline V gives CDR1 SGHAT, CDR2 FQNNGV. The V end was cut by 1 base, the J end by 4 bases, with 17 bases between. In addition, the sample was reused for a study of human thymus T cells.

This clonotype originated in a boy under three years old with a congenital heart defect. The sample was thymocytes. This rearrangement joins TRBV11-2 to TRBJ2-7; a weak D match, TRBD1 (5 bases). CDR3 sequence reads: CASSLVGAGPAYEQYF. The CDR3 region has the DNA TGTGCCAGCAGCTTAGTAGGGGCAGGCCCGGCTTACGAGCAGTACTTC.